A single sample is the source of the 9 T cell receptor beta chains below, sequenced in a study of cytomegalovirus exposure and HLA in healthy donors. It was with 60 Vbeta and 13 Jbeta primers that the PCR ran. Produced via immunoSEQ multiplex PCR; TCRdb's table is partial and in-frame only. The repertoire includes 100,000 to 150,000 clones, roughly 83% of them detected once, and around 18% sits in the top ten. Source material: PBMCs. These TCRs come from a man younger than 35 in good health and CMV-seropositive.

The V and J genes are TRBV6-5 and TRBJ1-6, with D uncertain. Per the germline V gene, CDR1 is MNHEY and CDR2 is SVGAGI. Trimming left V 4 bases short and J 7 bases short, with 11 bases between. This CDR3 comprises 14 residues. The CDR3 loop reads CASSSKPHNSPLHF. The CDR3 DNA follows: TGTGCCAGCAGTTCTAAGCCCCACAATTCACCCCTCCACTTT.

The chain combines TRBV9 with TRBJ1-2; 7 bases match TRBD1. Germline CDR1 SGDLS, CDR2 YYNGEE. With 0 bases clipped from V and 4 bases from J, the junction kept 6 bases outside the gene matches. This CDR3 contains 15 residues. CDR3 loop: CASSVAITGAYGYTF. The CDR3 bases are TGTGCCAGCAGCGTAGCCATCACAGGGGCCTATGGCTACACCTTC.

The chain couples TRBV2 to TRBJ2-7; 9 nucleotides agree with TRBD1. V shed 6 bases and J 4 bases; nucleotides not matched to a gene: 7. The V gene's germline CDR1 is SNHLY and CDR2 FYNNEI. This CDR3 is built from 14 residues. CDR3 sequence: CASSDPGQGYEQYF. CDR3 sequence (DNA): TGTGCCAGCAGCGACCCGGGACAGGGATACGAGCAGTACTTC.

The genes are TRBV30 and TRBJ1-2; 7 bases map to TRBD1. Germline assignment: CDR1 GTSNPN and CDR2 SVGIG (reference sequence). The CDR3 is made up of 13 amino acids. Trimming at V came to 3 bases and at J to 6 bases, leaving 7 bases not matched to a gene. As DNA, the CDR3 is TGTGCCTGGAGCCGAGGGGGCAGCGATGGCTACACCTTC. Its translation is CAWSRGGSDGYTF.

CDR3 in amino acids: CASSEAYPGVRETQYF. The CDR3 region has the DNA TGTGCCAGCAGTGAAGCGTACCCGGGGGTTCGAGAGACCCAGTACTTC. V gene TRBV6-1 combines with J gene TRBJ2-5; a possible D gene is TRBD2 (6 bases). Germline V gene data show CDR1 as MNHNS and CDR2 as SASEGT. Trimming took off 0 bases at V and 4 bases at J, with 15 bases between the two ends. CDR3 length: 16 residues.

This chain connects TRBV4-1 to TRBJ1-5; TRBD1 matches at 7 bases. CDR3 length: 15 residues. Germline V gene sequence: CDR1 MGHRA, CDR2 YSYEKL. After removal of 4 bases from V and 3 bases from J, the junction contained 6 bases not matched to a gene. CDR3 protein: CASSRGGVINQPQHF. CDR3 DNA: TGCGCCAGCAGCCGAGGGGGCGTGATCAATCAGCCCCAGCATTTT.

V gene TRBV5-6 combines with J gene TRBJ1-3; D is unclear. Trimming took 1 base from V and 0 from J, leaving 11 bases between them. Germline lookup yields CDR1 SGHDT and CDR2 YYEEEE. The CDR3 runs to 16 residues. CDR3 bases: TGTGCCAGCAGCTTGTACCCCTTGAGCTCTGGAAACACCATATATTTT. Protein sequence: CASSLYPLSSGNTIYF.

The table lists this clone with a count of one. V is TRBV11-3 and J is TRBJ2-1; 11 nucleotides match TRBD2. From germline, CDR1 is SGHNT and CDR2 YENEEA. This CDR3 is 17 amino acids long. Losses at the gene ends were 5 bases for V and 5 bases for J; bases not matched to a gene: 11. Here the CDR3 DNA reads TGTGCCAGCAGCCCTCCCTGGACTAGCGGGTTCCACAATGAGCAGTTCTTC. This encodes CASSPPWTSGFHNEQFF. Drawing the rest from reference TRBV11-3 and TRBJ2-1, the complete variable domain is EAGVVQSPRYKIIEKKQPVAFWCNPISGHNTLYWYLQNLGQGPELLIRYENEEAVDDSQLPKDRFSAERLKGVDSTLKIQPAELGDSAVYLCASSPPWTSGFHNEQFFGPGTRLTVL.

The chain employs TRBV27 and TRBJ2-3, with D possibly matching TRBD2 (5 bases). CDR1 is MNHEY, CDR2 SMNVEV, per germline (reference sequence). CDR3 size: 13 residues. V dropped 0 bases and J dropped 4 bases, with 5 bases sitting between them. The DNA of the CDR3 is TGTGCCAGCAGTTTATCGGAGGCAGATACGCAGTATTTT. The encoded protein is CASSLSEADTQYF.